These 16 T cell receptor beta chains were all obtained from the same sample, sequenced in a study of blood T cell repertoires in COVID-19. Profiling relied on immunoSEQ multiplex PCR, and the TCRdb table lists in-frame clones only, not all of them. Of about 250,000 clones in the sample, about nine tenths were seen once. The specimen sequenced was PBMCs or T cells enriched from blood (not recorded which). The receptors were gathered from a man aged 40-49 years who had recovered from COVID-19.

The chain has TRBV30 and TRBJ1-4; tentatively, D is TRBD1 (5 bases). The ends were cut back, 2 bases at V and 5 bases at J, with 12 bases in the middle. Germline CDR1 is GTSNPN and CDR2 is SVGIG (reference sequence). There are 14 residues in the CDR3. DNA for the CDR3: TGTGCCTGGAGTTCAGGGATAGTGAATGAAAAACTGTTTTTT. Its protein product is CAWSSGIVNEKLFF. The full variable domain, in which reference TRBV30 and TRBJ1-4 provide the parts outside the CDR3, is SQTIHQWPATLVQPVGSPLSLECTVEGTSNPNLYWYRQAAGRGLQLLFYSVGIGQISSEVPQNLSASRPQDRQFILSSKKLLLSDSGFYLCAWSSGIVNEKLFFGSGTQLSVL.

The CDR3 DNA is TGTGCCAGCAGTCACAGGGGTAGTAGCACCGGGGAGCTGTTTTTT. Translation: CASSHRGSSTGELFF. The chain links TRBV7-9 to TRBJ2-2, with 7 bases identical to TRBD1. CDR3 length: 15 amino acids. Germline CDR1 is SEHNR and CDR2 is FQNEAQ (reference sequence). V shed 6 bases and J 4 bases; nucleotides not matched to a gene: 8.

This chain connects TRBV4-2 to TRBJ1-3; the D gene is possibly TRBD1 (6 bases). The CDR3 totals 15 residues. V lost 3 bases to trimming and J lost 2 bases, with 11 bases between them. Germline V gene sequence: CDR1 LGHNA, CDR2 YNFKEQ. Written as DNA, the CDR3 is TGTGCCAGCAGCCAGACACAGGGCGCTGGAAACACCATATATTTT. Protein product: CASSQTQGAGNTIYF.

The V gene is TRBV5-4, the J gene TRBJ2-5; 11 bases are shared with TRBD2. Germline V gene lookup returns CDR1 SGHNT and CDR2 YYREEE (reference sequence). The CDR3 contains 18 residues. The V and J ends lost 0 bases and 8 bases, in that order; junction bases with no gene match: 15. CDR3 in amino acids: CASSLDGLAGGPPGTQYF. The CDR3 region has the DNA TGTGCCAGCAGCTTGGATGGGCTAGCGGGAGGCCCTCCAGGTACCCAGTACTTC.

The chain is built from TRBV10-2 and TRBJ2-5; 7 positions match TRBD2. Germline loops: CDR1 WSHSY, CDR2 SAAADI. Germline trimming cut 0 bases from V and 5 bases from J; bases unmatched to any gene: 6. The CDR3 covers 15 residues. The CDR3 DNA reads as TGCGCCAGCAGTGAGTCCGGCGGGGGTTGGGAGACCCAGTACTTC. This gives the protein CASSESGGGWETQYF.

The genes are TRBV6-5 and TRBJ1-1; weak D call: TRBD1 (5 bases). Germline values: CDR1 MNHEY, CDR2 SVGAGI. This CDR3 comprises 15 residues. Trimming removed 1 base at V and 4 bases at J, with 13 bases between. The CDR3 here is CASSYYGGGSTEAFF. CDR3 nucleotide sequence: TGTGCCAGCAGTTACTACGGGGGAGGAAGCACTGAAGCTTTCTTT.

Here the CDR3 reads CASGIQGANNEQFF. CDR3 bases: TGCGCCAGCGGAATACAGGGGGCGAACAATGAGCAGTTCTTC. V gene TRBV5-1 combines with J gene TRBJ2-1; 9 bases match TRBD1. Germline lookup yields CDR1 SGHRS and CDR2 YFSETQ. CDR3 length equals 14 residues. The J segment lost 5 bases and the V segment lost 7 bases, leaving 7 bases of the junction unmatched.

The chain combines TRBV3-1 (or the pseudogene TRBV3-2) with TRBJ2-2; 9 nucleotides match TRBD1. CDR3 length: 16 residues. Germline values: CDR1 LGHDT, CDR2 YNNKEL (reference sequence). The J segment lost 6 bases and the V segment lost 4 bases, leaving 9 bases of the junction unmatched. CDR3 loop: CASSRGWDRAAGELFF. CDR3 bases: TGTGCCAGCAGCCGAGGTTGGGACAGGGCGGCCGGGGAGCTGTTTTTT.

The CDR3 DNA reads as TGTGCCAGCAGCCAAGATTCTGGGACTAGTCCCGGGGAGCTGTTTTTT. It specifies CASSQDSGTSPGELFF. This chain uses TRBV3-1 (or the pseudogene TRBV3-2) with TRBJ2-2, with 8 bases matching TRBD2. This CDR3 region has 16 residues. V lost 0 bases and J lost 6; bases outside the gene matches: 6. Germline V gene data show CDR1 as LGHDT and CDR2 as YNNKEL (reference sequence).

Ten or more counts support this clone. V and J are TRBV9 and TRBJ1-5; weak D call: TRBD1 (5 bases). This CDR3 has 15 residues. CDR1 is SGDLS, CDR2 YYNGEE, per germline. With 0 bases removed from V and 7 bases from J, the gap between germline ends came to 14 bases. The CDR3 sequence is CASSVGRQGGQPQHF. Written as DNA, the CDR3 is TGTGCCAGCAGCGTAGGTCGGCAGGGAGGGCAGCCCCAGCATTTT.

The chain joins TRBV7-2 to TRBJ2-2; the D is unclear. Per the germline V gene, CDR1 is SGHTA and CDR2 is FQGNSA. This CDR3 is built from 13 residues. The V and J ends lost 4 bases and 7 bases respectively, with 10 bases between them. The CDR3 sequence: CASSSHSFGELFF. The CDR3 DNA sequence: TGTGCCAGCAGCTCTCACAGCTTCGGGGAGCTGTTTTTT.

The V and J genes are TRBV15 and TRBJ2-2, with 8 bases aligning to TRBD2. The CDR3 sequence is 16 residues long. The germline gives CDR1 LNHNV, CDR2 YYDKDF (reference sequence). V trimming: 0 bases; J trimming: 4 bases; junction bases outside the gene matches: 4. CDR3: CATSRDLAGPTGELFF. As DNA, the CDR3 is TGTGCCACCAGCAGAGATCTAGCGGGCCCCACCGGGGAGCTGTTTTTT. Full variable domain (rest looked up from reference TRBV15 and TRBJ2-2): DAMVIQNPRYQVTQFGKPVTLSCSQTLNHNVMYWYQQKSSQAPKLLFHYYDKDFNNEADTPDNFQSRRPNTSFCFLDIRSPGLGDTAMYLCATSRDLAGPTGELFFGEGSRLTVL.

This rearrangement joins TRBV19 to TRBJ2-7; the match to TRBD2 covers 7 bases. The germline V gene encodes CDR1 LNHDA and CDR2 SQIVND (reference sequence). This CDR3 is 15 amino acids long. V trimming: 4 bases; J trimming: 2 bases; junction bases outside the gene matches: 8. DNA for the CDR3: TGTGCCAGTAGTAGGGAATCGGGAGGACCCTACGAGCAGTACTTC. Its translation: CASSRESGGPYEQYF.

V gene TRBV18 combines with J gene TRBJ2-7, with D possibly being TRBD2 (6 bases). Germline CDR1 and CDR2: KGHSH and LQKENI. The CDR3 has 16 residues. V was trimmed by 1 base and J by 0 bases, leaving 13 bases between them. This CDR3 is CASSPLSGISSYEQYF. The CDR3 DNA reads TGTGCCAGCTCACCACTTAGCGGAATTAGCTCCTACGAGCAGTACTTC.

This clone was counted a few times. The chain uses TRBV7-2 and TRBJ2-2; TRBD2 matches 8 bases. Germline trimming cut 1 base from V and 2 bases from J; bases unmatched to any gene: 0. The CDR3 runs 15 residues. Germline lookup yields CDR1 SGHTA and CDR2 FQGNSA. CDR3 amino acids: CASSLVAGNTGELFF. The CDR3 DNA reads TGTGCCAGCAGCTTAGTAGCGGGAAACACCGGGGAGCTGTTTTTT.

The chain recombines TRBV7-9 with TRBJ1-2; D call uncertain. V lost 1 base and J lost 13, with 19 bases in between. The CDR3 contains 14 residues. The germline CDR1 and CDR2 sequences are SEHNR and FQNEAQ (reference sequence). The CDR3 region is CASSLVGALPDCTF. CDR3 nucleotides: TGTGCCAGCAGCTTAGTAGGCGCTCTCCCTGACTGCACCTTC.